These 26 T cell receptor beta chains came from one sample sequenced in a study of breast tumors, draining lymph nodes, adjacent tissues. Axillary draining lymph nodes of breast cancer patients supplied the node samples. A single record per CDR3 protein comes from TCRdb applying MiXCR to the multiplex PCR reads. The repertoire includes about 89,000 distinct CDR3 sequences, around 28% of them detected once, and more than 8% sits in the top ten. The sample taken for sequencing was axillary lymph node tissue. Receptors originate from a female donor with breast cancer. Some clones in this sample may be carry-over from other donors' samples.

With regard to this clonotype: The CDR3 does not end in the conserved phenylalanine or tryptophan, so this is likely a read error. The chain joins TRBV19 to TRBJ1-4; no definite D call. The CDR3 sequence is 15 residues long. The germline V gene has CDR1 LNHDA and CDR2 SQIVND (reference sequence). Trimming stripped 4 bases from V and 1 base from J, with 10 bases between. CDR3 DNA: TGTGCCAGTAGTACCAACTTGGGAACTAATGAAAAACTGTTTCTT. This translates into CASSTNLGTNEKLFL.

As for this clonotype: This may be a read error, as it is one base from a much larger clone. This chain connects TRBV6-4 to TRBJ1-4, with 10 bases lining up with TRBD1. Per germline, CDR1 MRHNA and CDR2 SNTAGT. The junction had 8 bases not matched to a gene; V was cut back by 5 bases and J by 8 bases. The CDR3 extends over 15 amino acids. CDR3 sequence (DNA): TGTGCCAGCAGTCCCCGACAGGGGGCTGGAGAAAAACTGTTTTTT. Translated, it gives CASSPRQGAGEKLFF.

This clonotype was recorded many times. The chain is built from TRBV27 and TRBJ2-7; TRBD1 aligns across 10 bases. This CDR3 is 15 amino acids long. Germline assignment: CDR1 MNHEY and CDR2 SMNVEV (reference sequence). Trimming removed 0 bases from V and 2 bases from J; junction bases left unmatched: 1. The CDR3 spells CASSLSGTGAYEQYF. The CDR3 bases are TGTGCCAGCAGTTTATCGGGGACAGGGGCCTACGAGCAGTACTTC.

About this clonotype itself: Just one base apart from a much larger clone, this may be a read error. No conserved phenylalanine or tryptophan ends this CDR3, so it is likely a read error. The rearrangement joins TRBV7-8 to TRBJ1-1; D is unresolved. Germline V gene sequence: CDR1 SGHVS, CDR2 FQNEAQ. V lost 5 bases to trimming and J lost 8 bases, with 12 bases between them. The CDR3 length is 12 residues. As DNA, the CDR3 is TGTGCCAGCAGCCGGGAAACAGTGGAAGCTTTCTCT. It codes for CASSRETVEAFS.

Of note for this clonotype: An end of the junction does not agree with germline; a read error may underlie this. V and J are TRBV29-1 and TRBJ2-1; unclear D gene. CDR3 length: 15 amino acids. Germline V gene sequence: CDR1 SQVTM, CDR2 ANQGSEA. CDR3 region: CSVENPVVTYSEQFF. As DNA, the CDR3 is TGCAGCGTTGAAAATCCGGTGGTTACCTACAGTGAGCAGTTCTTC.

This clonotype came up many times. This chain links TRBV7-3 with TRBJ2-2; 8 bases agree with TRBD2. From germline, CDR1 is SGHTA and CDR2 FQGTGA. The V and J ends lost 5 bases and 3 bases, in that order; junction bases with no gene match: 8. The CDR3 spans 16 residues. The DNA for the CDR3 is TGTGCCAGCAGCCCAGGACTAGCCCGGGACACCGGGGAGCTGTTTTTT. This translates into CASSPGLARDTGELFF.

At least ten counts were recorded for this clonotype. The CDR3 spells CAWNLGRADQPQHF. DNA of the CDR3: TGTGCCTGGAACCTCGGACGGGCAGATCAGCCCCAGCATTTT. The chain has TRBV30 and TRBJ1-5; D not resolved. The CDR3 is made up of 14 amino acids. Trimming stripped 4 bases from V and 5 bases from J, with 15 bases between. Germline CDR1 reads GTSNPN; CDR2 reads SVGIG (reference sequence).

This clonotype was observed many times. The V and J genes are TRBV9 and TRBJ2-2, with 12 bases that match TRBD2. The CDR3 has 16 residues. The V segment lost 0 bases and the J segment 8 bases; nucleotides outside the gene matches: 5. CDR1 is SGDLS and CDR2 is YYNGEE in the germline V gene. The DNA of the CDR3 is TGTGCCAGCAGCGTAGGTCTAGCGGGAGGGCTGGGGGAGCTGTTTTTT. It codes for CASSVGLAGGLGELFF.

This clonotype was recorded many times. The genes are TRBV20-1 and TRBJ1-2; 7 positions match TRBD1. The junction had 9 bases not matched to a gene; V was cut back by 2 bases and J by 6 bases. The CDR3 contains 14 residues. CDR1 and CDR2 from the germline V gene are DFQATT and SNEGSKA (reference sequence). CDR3 in amino acids: CSARLTGYGDGYTF. CDR3 in DNA: TGCAGTGCTAGACTGACAGGGTACGGAGATGGCTACACCTTC.

This sequence joins TRBV7-2 and TRBJ2-5; 8 nucleotides align to TRBD1. The trim removed 4 bases at V and 5 bases at J, leaving 9 bases unmatched. Germline CDR1 SGHTA, CDR2 FQGNSA. CDR3 length: 15 amino acids. CDR3 residues: CASSSGTGSGETQYF. The CDR3 bases are TGTGCCAGCAGCTCCGGGACAGGCAGCGGGGAGACCCAGTACTTC.

This clonotype was picked up many times. A clone one base away is much larger, so this may be a read error. The chain carries TRBV5-6 and TRBJ2-7, with TRBD1 matching 7 bases. After removal of 5 bases from V and 0 bases from J, the junction contained 8 bases not matched to a gene. The CDR3 has 15 residues. Germline lookup yields CDR1 SGHDT and CDR2 YYEEEE. CDR3 region: CASSDGTALSYEQYF. Written as DNA, the CDR3 is TGTGCCAGCAGTGACGGGACAGCACTCTCCTACGAGCAGTACTTC.

With regard to this clonotype: A much more abundant neighbour one base away suggests this may be a read error. The chain couples TRBV4-1 to TRBJ2-4; either TRBD1 or TRBD2 may fit D (5 bases each). The CDR3 sequence is 17 residues long. The germline CDR1 and CDR2 sequences are MGHRA and YSYEKL. This chain's CDR3 is CASSLHGGPLTKSIQYF. The CDR3 bases are TGCGCCAGCAGCCTCCATGGGGGTCCTTTAACCAAAAGCATTCAGTACTTC.

The chain couples TRBV25-1 to TRBJ2-7; D possibly corresponds to TRBD2 (6 bases). Trimming removed 4 bases at V and 5 bases at J, with 12 bases between. Germline V gene data show CDR1 as MGHDK and CDR2 as SYGVNS. This CDR3 has 13 residues. The CDR3 spells CASSAHRRDEQYF. The CDR3 coding sequence is TGTGCCAGCAGTGCCCATAGGAGGGACGAGCAGTACTTC.

For this clonotype: A read error is possible here, since a much larger clone lies one base away. The chain employs TRBV20-1 and TRBJ2-5; perhaps TRBD1 as D (7 bases). Trimming took 3 bases from V and 8 from J, leaving 19 bases between them. The length of the CDR3 is 14 residues. The V gene's germline CDR1 is DFQATT and CDR2 SNEGSKA (reference sequence). For the CDR3, the DNA is TGCAGTGCTAGGGGACCTCAGGGGGGAGCAACCCAGTACTTC. Amino acids: CSARGPQGGATQYF.

This clonotype was counted ten times or more. The chain couples TRBV4-3 to TRBJ2-3; D is tentatively TRBD1 or TRBD2 (5 bases each). CDR1 is LGHNA and CDR2 is YSLEER in the germline V gene. Trimming stripped 4 bases from V and 8 bases from J, with 10 bases between. The CDR3 consists of 12 residues. In DNA form, the CDR3 reads TGCGCCAGCAGCCGGGGGTCAATTACGCAGTATTTT. It translates to CASSRGSITQYF.

This clonotype has at least ten counts. This chain links TRBV7-2 with TRBJ2-7; a weak D match, TRBD1 (6 bases). The germline CDR1 and CDR2 sequences are SGHTA and FQGNSA. CDR3 length: 17 amino acids. V lost 4 bases, J lost 3 bases, and 22 bases lay in between. The CDR3 nucleotides are TGTGCCAGCAGCTACAGTGCACAGGGCGCGGGTCTCTACGAGCAGTACTTC. Its protein product is CASSYSAQGAGLYEQYF.

This clonotype occurred many times. V and J are TRBV2 and TRBJ1-4; no definite D call. The germline V and J ends were trimmed by 4 bases and 0 bases, with 9 bases remaining between them. Looked up from germline, CDR1 is SNHLY and CDR2 is FYNNEI. The CDR3 covers 15 residues. As DNA, the CDR3 is TGTGCCAGCAGTGGGAACGCAGCAACTAATGAAAAACTGTTTTTT. As protein: CASSGNAATNEKLFF. The complete variable domain, with remaining parts taken from reference TRBV2 and TRBJ1-4, reads EPEVTQTPSHQVTQMGQEVILRCVPISNHLYFYWYRQILGQKVEFLVSFYNNEISEKSEIFDDQFSVERPDGSNFTLKIRSTKLEDSAMYFCASSGNAATNEKLFFGSGTQLSVL.

This sequence joins TRBV29-1 and TRBJ2-5; D not resolved. The CDR3 totals 12 residues. V lost 2 bases to trimming and J lost 5 bases, with 9 bases between them. Germline V lookup: CDR1 SQVTM, CDR2 ANQGSEA. CDR3 nucleotide sequence: TGCAGCGTTGAATATAGCACGGAGACCCAGTACTTC. It is translated as CSVEYSTETQYF.

The chain uses TRBV2 and TRBJ2-7; 8 bases match TRBD2. With V trimmed by 5 bases and J by 0 bases, 6 bases remained unmatched. CDR3 length equals 15 residues. The germline CDR1 and CDR2 sequences are SNHLY and FYNNEI. The CDR3 loop reads CASSYGRDPSYEQYF. The CDR3 coding sequence is TGTGCCAGCAGTTACGGGAGGGATCCCTCCTACGAGCAGTACTTC.

The table lists this clonotype with many counts. The chain combines TRBV20-1 with TRBJ1-2; TRBD1 is a possible D gene (6 bases). The V end was cut by 5 bases, the J end by 8 bases, with 21 bases between. The CDR3 is 14 amino acids. Germline CDR1 and CDR2: DFQATT and SNEGSKA (reference sequence). CDR3: CSACIEWGQPGYTF. In DNA, the CDR3 is TGCAGTGCTTGTATAGAGTGGGGACAACCGGGCTACACCTTC.

Ten or more counts support this clonotype. The CDR3 is CASSEGGGYGYTF. Written as DNA, the CDR3 is TGTGCCAGCAGTGAGGGCGGGGGGTATGGCTACACCTTC. V gene TRBV2 combines with J gene TRBJ1-2, with a possible D match to TRBD1 (5 bases). The germline V and J ends were trimmed by 3 bases and 5 bases, with 10 bases remaining between them. The CDR3 spans 13 residues. Per germline, CDR1 SNHLY and CDR2 FYNNEI. The full variable domain, completed using reference TRBV2 and TRBJ1-2, is EPEVTQTPSHQVTQMGQEVILRCVPISNHLYFYWYRQILGQKVEFLVSFYNNEISEKSEIFDDQFSVERPDGSNFTLKIRSTKLEDSAMYFCASSEGGGYGYTFGSGTRLTVV.

The chain couples TRBV6-1 to TRBJ2-1; TRBD2 agrees at 7 bases. The CDR3 has 14 amino acids. Unmatched junction bases numbered 13, after V lost 6 bases and J lost 11 bases. The V gene's germline CDR1 is MNHNS and CDR2 SASEGT. The DNA of the CDR3 is TGTGCCAGCAGGCCTAGCGGCCTATGGAATAAGCAGTTCTTC. Translated, it gives CASRPSGLWNKQFF.

The V call is TRBV7-9, the J call TRBJ1-6; the match to TRBD1 covers 7 bases. Per germline, CDR1 SEHNR and CDR2 FQNEAQ (reference sequence). The V gene end was trimmed by 7 bases and the J gene end by 5 bases; junction bases not matched to a gene: 8. CDR3 size: 15 residues. CDR3 DNA sequence: TGTGCCAGCAACAACAGGGACAGCAATAATTCACCCCTCCACTTT. It specifies CASNNRDSNNSPLHF.

This clonotype was observed many times. The rearrangement joins TRBV11-3 to TRBJ2-4; 8 bases are a match to TRBD2. The CDR3 is made up of 17 amino acids. The germline V gene has CDR1 SGHNT and CDR2 YENEEA. V was pared by 5 bases and J by 3 bases, with 12 bases of the junction left unmatched. This CDR3 is CASSPRALAGNKNIQYF. The CDR3 DNA sequence: TGTGCCAGCAGCCCCAGGGCCCTAGCGGGTAACAAAAACATTCAGTACTTC.

There are many counts of this clonotype. A single base separates this from a much larger clone, so it may be a read error. This chain joins TRBV20-1 and TRBJ2-5; D gene uncertain. This CDR3 spans 11 amino acids. The germline CDR1 and CDR2 sequences are DFQATT and SNEGSKA (reference sequence). DNA for the CDR3: TGCAGTGCTCAACACCAAGAGACCCAGTCCTTC. Its translation is CSAQHQETQSF.

The J gene is TRBJ1-3, the V gene TRBV10-2; D is unresolved. This CDR3 is built from 14 residues. Germline V lookup: CDR1 WSHSY, CDR2 SAAADI. Trimming shortened V by 0 bases and J by 9 bases, and 12 bases separated the two germline ends. In DNA form, the CDR3 reads TGCGCCAGCAGTGAGTCGGATGGACCTCGCACCATATATTTT. Amino acid sequence: CASSESDGPRTIYF.